The entry below describes one TCR beta chain. The source of the sample is a study of cytomegalovirus exposure and HLA in healthy donors. With 60 Vbeta and 13 Jbeta primers, the PCR was carried out. The assay was immunoSEQ multiplex PCR, and TCRdb's table has in-frame clones only and misses some. This table has 180,000 or so clones, 80% to 90% appearing once. The sequence came from a man aged 18 to 29 in good health and CMV-seropositive. Sequenced material: PBMCs.

As DNA, the CDR3 is TGTGCCAGTCAAGCGGGGGGTCTCTACGAGCAGTACTTC. Encoded protein: CASQAGGLYEQYF. The V and J genes are TRBV19 and TRBJ2-7, with 9 positions matching TRBD2. J gave up 3 bases and V 8 bases, and 5 bases lay outside the gene matches. Germline lookup yields CDR1 LNHDA and CDR2 SQIVND (reference sequence). The CDR3 loop spans 13 amino acids.